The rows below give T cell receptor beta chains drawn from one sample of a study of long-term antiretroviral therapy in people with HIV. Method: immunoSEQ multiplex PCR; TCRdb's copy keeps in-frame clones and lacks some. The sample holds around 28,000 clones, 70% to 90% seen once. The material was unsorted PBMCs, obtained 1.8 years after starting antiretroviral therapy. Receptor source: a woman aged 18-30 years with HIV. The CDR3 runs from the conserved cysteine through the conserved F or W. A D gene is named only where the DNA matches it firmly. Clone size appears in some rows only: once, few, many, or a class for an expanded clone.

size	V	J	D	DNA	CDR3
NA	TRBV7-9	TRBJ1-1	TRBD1	TGTGCCAGCAGCATCCCGACAGGGGTGGCGGCTGAAGCTTTCTTT	CASSIPTGVAAEAFF
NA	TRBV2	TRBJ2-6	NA	TGTGCCAGCAGGGAGGACAACTCTGGGGCCAACGTCCTGACTTTC	CASREDNSGANVLTF
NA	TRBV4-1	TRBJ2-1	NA	TGCGCCAGCAGCCAAGATAGTGGACACTACAATGAGCAGTTCTTC	CASSQDSGHYNEQFF
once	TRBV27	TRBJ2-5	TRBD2	TGTGCCAGCAGTAGGAGGACTAGCGGGAGTAGAATGGAGACCCAGTACTTC	CASSRRTSGSRMETQYF
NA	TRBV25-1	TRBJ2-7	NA	TGTGCCAGCAGTGAACTTAGAGGGAGGCCCAACGAGCAGTACTTC	CASSELRGRPNEQYF
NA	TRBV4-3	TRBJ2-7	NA	TGCGCCAGCAGCTCCCGGCGCGGGGCGAGCTCCTACGAGCAGTACTTC	CASSSRRGASSYEQYF
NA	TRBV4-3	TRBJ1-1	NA	TGCGCCAGCAGCCGAGGGACTGAAGCTTTCTTT	CASSRGTEAFF
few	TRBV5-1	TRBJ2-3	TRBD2	TGCGCCAGCAGCACCGGACTAGCCTTCGGCACAGATACGCAGTATTTT	CASSTGLAFGTDTQYF
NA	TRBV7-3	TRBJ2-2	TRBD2	TGTGCCAGCAGCCCCCGACAGGCGGGAGGCGCCACCGGGGAGCTGTTTTTT	CASSPRQAGGATGELFF
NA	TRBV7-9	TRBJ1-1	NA	TGTGCCAGCAGCCCGCCCAGACGGTTGAACACTGAAGCTTTCTTT	CASSPPRRLNTEAFF
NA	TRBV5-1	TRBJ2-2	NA	TGCGCCAGCAGCTTGGTAGTTGCCCGGGAGCTGTTTTTT	CASSLVVARELFF
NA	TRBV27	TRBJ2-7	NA	TGTGCCAGCAGTTCCCCGGTGGATAGCGGACACTCCTACGAGCAGTACTTC	CASSSPVDSGHSYEQYF
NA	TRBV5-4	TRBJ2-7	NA	TGTGCCAGCAGCCCGTACCGGGGCTTCTCCTACGAGCAGTACTTC	CASSPYRGFSYEQYF
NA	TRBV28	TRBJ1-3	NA	TGTGCCAGCAGTCTCGGACCAAACTCTGGAAACACCATATATTTT	CASSLGPNSGNTIYF
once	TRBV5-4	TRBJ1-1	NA	TGTGCCAGCAGCTTGTGGGACGCCCTGGGGGACACTGAAGCTTTCTTT	CASSLWDALGDTEAFF
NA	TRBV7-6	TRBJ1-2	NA	TGTGCCAGCAGCCTAGACCGTTTAGCCCCGGAGGATGGCTACACCTTC	CASSLDRLAPEDGYTF
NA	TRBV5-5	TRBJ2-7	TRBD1	TGTGCCAGCAGCTTGGAGGGGGCAACTCGGGTCTACGAGCAGTACTTC	CASSLEGATRVYEQYF
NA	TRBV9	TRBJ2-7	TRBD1	TGTGCCAGCAGTATGGGGGACAGGGTGCTCGAGCAGTACTTC	CASSMGDRVLEQYF
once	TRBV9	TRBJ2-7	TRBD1	TGTGCCAGCAGCGTAGGGGACAGGGGAGACGAGCAGTACTTC	CASSVGDRGDEQYF
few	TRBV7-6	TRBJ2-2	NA	TGTGCCAGCAGCTTAAACCTTGGCAGGGGAAGGATCGGGGAGCTGTTTTTT	CASSLNLGRGRIGELFF
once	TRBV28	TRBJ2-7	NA	TGTGCCAGCAGTTCGCTTACCTGGGGACCTACCTACGAGCAGTACTTC	CASSSLTWGPTYEQYF
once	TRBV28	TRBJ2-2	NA	TGTGCCAGCGAGCCAAGGACTGAGGGAACCGGGGAGCTGTTTTTT	CASEPRTEGTGELFF
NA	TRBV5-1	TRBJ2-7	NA	TGCGCCAGCAGCCATGGCGCAGCGTCAGACTACGAGCAGTACTTC	CASSHGAASDYEQYF
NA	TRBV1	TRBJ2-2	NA	TGCACCAGCAGCCATCGAAGCCAACCCGGGGAGCTGTTTTTT	CTSSHRSQPGELFF
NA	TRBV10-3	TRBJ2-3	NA	TGTGCCATCAGCGCCGGGACTTACCGCACAGATACGCAGTATTTT	CAISAGTYRTDTQYF
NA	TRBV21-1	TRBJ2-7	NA	TGTGCCAGCAGCAAATCGGGTCGGATCTACGAGCAGTACTTC	CASSKSGRIYEQYF
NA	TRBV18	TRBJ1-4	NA	TGTGCCAGCTCACAAACCAGCAGAAGACAGAATAATGAAAAACTGTTTTTT	CASSQTSRRQNNEKLFF
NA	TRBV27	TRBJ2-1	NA	TGTGCCAGCAGTTTATCCTTAGGGGCGCTTGGTGAGCAGTTCTTC	CASSLSLGALGEQFF
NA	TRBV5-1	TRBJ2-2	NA	TGCGCCAGCAGCAATCCGACTAGCGGGGAGCTGTTTTTT	CASSNPTSGELFF
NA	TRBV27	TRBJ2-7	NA	TGTGCCAGCAGTAACCACAGGGCCGGGGATTACGAGCAGTACTTC	CASSNHRAGDYEQYF
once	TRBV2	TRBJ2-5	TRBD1	TGTGCCAGCAGTGGGACAGGGATGTTCGAGACCCAGTACTTC	CASSGTGMFETQYF
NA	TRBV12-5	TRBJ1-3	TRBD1	TGTGCTAGTGAACCGGGACAGGGGGATGGTGGTGGAAACACCATATATTTT	CASEPGQGDGGGNTIYF
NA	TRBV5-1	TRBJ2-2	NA	TGCGCCAGCAATCCGCGCGTGGGCACTGATGGCGGGGAGCTGTTTTTT	CASNPRVGTDGGELFF
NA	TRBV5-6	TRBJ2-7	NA	TGTGCCAGCAGCACGGGCGGATCCTACGAGCAGTACTTC	CASSTGGSYEQYF
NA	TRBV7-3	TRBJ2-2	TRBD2	TGTGCCAGCAGCTTAAAGACACCTGGACTAGCGGGGAACACCGGGGAGCTGTTTTTT	CASSLKTPGLAGNTGELFF
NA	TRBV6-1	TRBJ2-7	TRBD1	TGTGCCAGCAGCGAAGCTGGGACAGTCTCCTACGAGCAGTACTTC	CASSEAGTVSYEQYF
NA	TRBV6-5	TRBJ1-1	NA	TGTGCCAGCAGTTACTCGGACAGTTTGAACACTGAAGCTTTCTTT	CASSYSDSLNTEAFF
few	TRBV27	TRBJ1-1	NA	TGTGCCAGCAGACCAGGCTTGGGCACTGAAGCTTTCTTT	CASRPGLGTEAFF
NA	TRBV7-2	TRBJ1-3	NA	TGTGCCAGCAGCTTAGTCCCCGTGTCTGGAAACACCATATATTTT	CASSLVPVSGNTIYF
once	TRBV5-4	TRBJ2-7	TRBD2	TGTGCCAGCAGCCGCGGGAACCGGGAGGGAGAGCAGTACTTC	CASSRGNREGEQYF
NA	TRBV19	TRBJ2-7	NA	TGTGCCAGTAGTATAGGACACGGAGACTACGAGCAGTACTTC	CASSIGHGDYEQYF
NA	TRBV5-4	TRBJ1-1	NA	TGTGCCAGCAGTACCGGGACACCGAACACTGAAGCTTTCTTT	CASSTGTPNTEAFF
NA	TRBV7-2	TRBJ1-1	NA	TGTGCCAGCAGCTTAGTTTATAGGAACACTGAAGCTTTCTTT	CASSLVYRNTEAFF
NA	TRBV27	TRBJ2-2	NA	NA	CASSSSGGELFF
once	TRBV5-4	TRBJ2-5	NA	TGTGCCAGCAGCTCCGAGGAGCAAGAGACCCAGTACTTC	CASSSEEQETQYF
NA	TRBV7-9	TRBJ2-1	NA	TGTGCCAGCAGCTTAGTCGAGGGAGGTGAGCAGTTCTTC	CASSLVEGGEQFF
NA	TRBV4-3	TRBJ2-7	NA	TGCGCCAGCAGCCAAGAAGCGAAGGGTGCTAGCTACGAGCAGTACTTC	CASSQEAKGASYEQYF
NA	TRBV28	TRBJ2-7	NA	TGTGCCAGCAGTTTACGCGCCCCAGGAGAGGAGCAGTACTTC	CASSLRAPGEEQYF
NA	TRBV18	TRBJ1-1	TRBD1	TGTGCCAGCTCACTACAGGGGACAGGCACTGAAGCTTTCTTT	CASSLQGTGTEAFF
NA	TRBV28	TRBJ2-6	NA	TGTGCCAGCAGTCCCAACAACAGAGGGGCCAACGTCCTGACTTTC	CASSPNNRGANVLTF
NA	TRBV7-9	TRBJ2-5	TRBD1	TGTGCCAGCAGCTGGTTAACAGGGGAAGAGACCCAGTACTTC	CASSWLTGEETQYF
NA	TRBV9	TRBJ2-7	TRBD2	TGTGCCAGCAGCGTGGGGGGCGGGAGGGGCTCCTACGAGCAGTACTTC	CASSVGGGRGSYEQYF
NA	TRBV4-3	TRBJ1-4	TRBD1	TGCGCCAGCAGCCAACAGGGGGCGGCTAATGAAAAACTGTTTTTT	CASSQQGAANEKLFF
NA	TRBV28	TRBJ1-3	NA	TGTGCCAGCGACTCCCCGGAATCCAACACCATATATTTT	CASDSPESNTIYF
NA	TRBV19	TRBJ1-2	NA	TGTGCCAGTAGTATAGCAGGGGACGGCTACACCTTC	CASSIAGDGYTF
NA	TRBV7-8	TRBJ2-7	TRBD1	TGTGCCAGCAGACCCCATCCGGGACAGGACTACGAGCAGTACTTC	CASRPHPGQDYEQYF
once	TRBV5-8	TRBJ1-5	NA	TGTGCCAGCAGCTTGGAGGCTTTCCAGCATTTT	CASSLEAFQHF
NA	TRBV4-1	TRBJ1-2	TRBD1	TGCGCCAGCAGCTCACGACAGGGAGGGGGCTATGGCTACACCTTC	CASSSRQGGGYGYTF
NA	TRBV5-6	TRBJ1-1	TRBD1	TGTGCCAGCAGCTGGACAGGGTGGAACACTGAAGCTTTCTTT	CASSWTGWNTEAFF
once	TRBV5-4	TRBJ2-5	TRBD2	TGTGCCAGCAGCTTGTGGGGGAGCGGGGTGGGACTAGAGACCCAGTACTTC	CASSLWGSGVGLETQYF